Shown below are 9 T cell receptor beta chains from a single sample sequenced in a study of cytomegalovirus exposure and HLA in healthy donors. Amplification used 60 Vbeta primers and 13 Jbeta primers. TCRdb's table, derived via immunoSEQ multiplex PCR, lists solely in-frame clones and lacks some. The table lists some 100,000 clones, about 77% of them singletons. The sequencing input was PBMCs. These receptors were collected from a woman aged 45-60 years in good health and CMV-seropositive.

This chain connects TRBV12-5 to TRBJ1-1; 9 nucleotides match TRBD1. Germline CDR1 is LGHNT and CDR2 is FRNRAP. Losses at the gene ends were 2 bases for V and 1 base for J; bases not matched to a gene: 5. There are 16 residues in the CDR3. The CDR3, as DNA: TGTGCTAGTGGTTTGTTACAGGGGGCAGGGAACACTGAAGCTTTCTTT. It codes for CASGLLQGAGNTEAFF.

V gene TRBV5-1 combines with J gene TRBJ1-1; TRBD1 agrees at 9 bases. CDR1 and CDR2 (germline): SGHRS, YFSETQ. CDR3 length: 15 residues. The junction had 9 bases not matched to a gene; V was cut back by 4 bases and J by 5 bases. This chain's CDR3 is CASSPPTGGKTEAFF. CDR3 DNA: TGCGCCAGCAGCCCGCCGACAGGGGGAAAGACTGAAGCTTTCTTT.

The V call is TRBV7-3, the J call TRBJ2-3, with 8 bases identical to TRBD2. Trimming at V came to 4 bases and at J to 3 bases, leaving 9 bases not matched to a gene. The CDR3 totals 16 residues. Per the germline V gene, CDR1 is SGHTA and CDR2 is FQGTGA. CDR3 DNA sequence: TGTGCCAGCAGCTCCACGGTGGTAGCGGGGACAGATACGCAGTATTTT. Amino acids: CASSSTVVAGTDTQYF.

The rearrangement uses TRBV7-8 and TRBJ2-7; D is undetermined. CDR3 length: 12 residues. The V end lost 3 bases, the J end lost 4 bases, and 7 bases lay between the germline ends. Germline assignment: CDR1 SGHVS and CDR2 FQNEAQ. The CDR3 DNA follows: TGTGCCAGCAGCTTGTCCGGGTACGAGCAGTACTTC. It codes for CASSLSGYEQYF.

The chain links TRBV9 to TRBJ1-2; tentative D call: TRBD1 (6 bases). Trimming cost V 4 bases and J 5 bases, with 15 bases left between them. From germline, CDR1 is SGDLS and CDR2 YYNGEE. The CDR3 sequence is 14 residues long. The CDR3 protein is CASSFPGQPYGYTF. The CDR3 region has the DNA TGTGCCAGCAGCTTCCCGGGACAACCTTATGGCTACACCTTC.

This rearrangement joins TRBV6-1 to TRBJ2-2; TRBD1 aligns across 9 bases. The CDR3 is made up of 15 amino acids. Germline loops: CDR1 MNHNS, CDR2 SASEGT. V trimming: 5 bases; J trimming: 6 bases; junction bases outside the gene matches: 7. The CDR3 DNA follows: TGTGCCAGCAGTTCGGGACAGGGTCGAGCCGGGGAGCTGTTTTTT. It is translated as CASSSGQGRAGELFF.

V gene TRBV19 combines with J gene TRBJ2-3, with D tentatively TRBD2 (6 bases). Germline CDR1 is LNHDA and CDR2 is SQIVND (reference sequence). This CDR3 region has 14 residues. V lost 7 bases to trimming and J lost 2 bases, with 13 bases between them. CDR3: CASTPGGNTDTQYF. The DNA of the CDR3 is TGTGCCAGTACTCCTGGGGGGAACACAGATACGCAGTATTTT.

The chain is built from TRBV5-1 and TRBJ2-3, with 12 bases identical to TRBD2. Germline-derived CDR1 and CDR2 are SGHRS and YFSETQ. The CDR3 is made up of 16 amino acids. The trim removed 3 bases at V and 2 bases at J, leaving 4 bases unmatched. The CDR3 DNA sequence: TGCGCCAGCAGCTCGGGGACTAGCGGGTCCACAGATACGCAGTATTTT. This gives the protein CASSSGTSGSTDTQYF.

The chain employs TRBV6-6 and TRBJ1-2; tentative D call: TRBD1 (6 bases). With 7 bases removed from V and 6 bases from J, the gap between germline ends came to 18 bases. The CDR3 loop spans 14 amino acids. Germline lookup yields CDR1 MNHNY and CDR2 SVGAGI (reference sequence). The CDR3 is CASIPRPGANGYTF. DNA for the CDR3: TGTGCCAGCATCCCAAGACCAGGGGCGAATGGCTACACCTTC.